A selection of T cell receptor beta chains follows, all from one sample in a study of OX40 agonist ivuxolimab in advanced cancers. Assay: immunoSEQ multiplex PCR; the TCRdb copy retains only in-frame clones and omits some. The data show some 80,000 clones, around nine tenths seen once. Here the sequenced sample was CD4+ or CD8+ T cells sorted from blood, taken in a trial of the OX40 agonist ivuxolimab. The receptors stem from an adult with an advanced solid tumor such as melanoma, head and neck, liver or kidney cancer. Each CDR3 is given with its conserved first and last residue. Each record gives: CDR3 length, J gene, V gene, clone size, D gene, CDR3 protein, CDR3 DNA. The D gene is left open where the match is weak. The size field is filled for only some rows; it gives once, few, many or a size class.

15 TRBJ2-3 TRBV7-2 - TRBD2 CASSRGGAQADTQYF TGTGCCAGCAGCCGGGGGGGGGCTCAGGCAGATACGCAGTATTTT
14 TRBJ2-3 TRBV29-1 - - CSVVGVTSTDTQYF TGCAGCGTTGTAGGGGTCACTAGCACAGATACGCAGTATTTT
14 TRBJ2-2 TRBV9 - TRBD2 CASSRTSGTGELFF TGTGCCAGCAGCCGGACTAGCGGGACCGGGGAGCTGTTTTTT
19 TRBJ1-5 TRBV15 once TRBD1 CATSRDNRGVYSSNQPQHF TGTGCCACCAGCAGAGATAACAGGGGTGTATATTCTAGCAATCAGCCCCAGCATTTT
14 TRBJ1-1 TRBV11-1 - - CASSFPGTNTEAFF TGTGCCAGCAGCTTTCCCGGGACTAACACTGAAGCTTTCTTT
12 TRBJ2-7 TRBV11-3 once - CASSFGGEEQYF TGTGCCAGCAGCTTTGGGGGCGAGGAGCAGTACTTC
15 TRBJ1-4 TRBV9 once TRBD1 CASSPRDRANEKLFF TGTGCCAGCAGCCCGCGGGACAGAGCTAATGAAAAACTGTTTTTT
15 TRBJ2-3 TRBV10-1 - - CASSEPQRFADTQYF TGCGCCAGCAGTGAGCCGCAGCGTTTTGCAGATACGCAGTATTTT
14 TRBJ2-7 TRBV5-1 - - CASSLYPSSYEQYF TGCGCCAGCAGCTTGTACCCAAGCTCCTACGAGCAGTACTTC
14 TRBJ2-5 TRBV15 - TRBD1 CATSRGGGEETQYF TGTGCCACCAGCAGAGGAGGGGGCGAAGAGACCCAGTACTTC
16 TRBJ2-1 TRBV7-6 - - CASRRSSGFSYNEQFF TGTGCCAGCAGGAGGAGTAGCGGTTTCTCCTACAATGAGCAGTTCTTC
14 TRBJ2-2 TRBV5-1 - - CASSLLAATGELFF TGCGCCAGCAGCTTGTTAGCGGCCACCGGGGAGCTGTTTTTT
13 TRBJ2-3 TRBV19 - - CASRSRITDTQYF TGTGCCAGTCGCTCGCGGATCACAGATACGCAGTATTTT
16 TRBJ2-7 TRBV15 - - CATSRDLSERTYEQYF TGTGCCACCAGCAGAGATCTCAGCGAACGAACCTACGAGCAGTACTTC
14 TRBJ2-3 TRBV7-2 - - CASSFAGYTDTQYF TGTGCCAGCAGCTTTGCGGGGTACACAGATACGCAGTATTTT
16 TRBJ1-4 TRBV5-3 - - CAREGPLGGVDEKLFF TGTGCCAGAGAGGGCCCCCTGGGTGGGGTCGATGAAAAACTGTTTTTT
14 TRBJ1-1 TRBV19 - TRBD1 CASSTGTGGGEAFF TGTGCCAGTAGTACAGGGACAGGGGGCGGTGAAGCTTTCTTT